This is a list of T cell receptor beta chains from one sample in a study of T-cell reconstitution after alpha-beta-depleted transplantation in children. TCRdb redid the calling of the PCR reads with MiXCR, one entry per CDR3 protein. Of around 300,000 distinct CDR3 sequences detected, 23% appear once; the ten largest clones hold 9.5% to 13%. The starting material was PBMCs, mostly from graft donor cells, obtained 180 days after TCRalphabeta/CD19-depleted stem cell transplant. The receptors shown here come from a male patient under 18 who had a stem cell transplant for acute lymphoblastic leukemia, so the T cells may come from the graft donor. Each CDR3 is given with its conserved first and last residue. Fields, in order: CDR3 DNA, CDR3 protein, clone size, V gene, D gene, J gene, CDR3 length. D genes are given only for firm matches. A clone size is listed for some rows: how often the clone was seen (once, few, many), or a class if it is expanded.

CDR3 DNA: TGCGCCAGCAGCCAAGAGTATGATGAGCAGTTCTTC; CDR3 protein: CASSQEYDEQFF; clone size: few; V gene: TRBV4-1; D gene: .; J gene: TRBJ2-1; CDR3 length: 12
CDR3 DNA: TGTGCCAGCAGTCACAGGGGCGGTGGTAGCGGTACCTACAATGAGCAGTTCTTC; CDR3 protein: CASSHRGGGSGTYNEQFF; clone size: few; V gene: TRBV6-2/TRBV6-3; D gene: .; J gene: TRBJ2-1; CDR3 length: 18
CDR3 DNA: TGTGCCAGCAGTCCGAGGGGACGATACAATGAGCAGTTCTTC; CDR3 protein: CASSPRGRYNEQFF; clone size: .; V gene: TRBV27; D gene: .; J gene: TRBJ2-1; CDR3 length: 14
CDR3 DNA: TGTGCCACTCACAGGGGCATCAATCCCCACGAGCAGTACTTC; CDR3 protein: CATHRGINPHEQYF; clone size: many; V gene: TRBV6-1; D gene: TRBD1; J gene: TRBJ2-7; CDR3 length: 14
CDR3 DNA: TGTGCCACCAGTGCACCGACAGGTCCCGAAGAGACCCAGTACTTC; CDR3 protein: CATSAPTGPEETQYF; clone size: .; V gene: TRBV24-1; D gene: .; J gene: TRBJ2-5; CDR3 length: 15
CDR3 DNA: TGCGCCAGCAGCCAAGAAACTAGCGGGGGCACCCACGAGCAGTACTTC; CDR3 protein: CASSQETSGGTHEQYF; clone size: .; V gene: TRBV4-1; D gene: TRBD2; J gene: TRBJ2-7; CDR3 length: 16
CDR3 DNA: TGTGCCAGCAGCCATGTTTATGAAAAACTGTTTTTT; CDR3 protein: CASSHVYEKLFF; clone size: .; V gene: TRBV3-1; D gene: .; J gene: TRBJ1-4; CDR3 length: 12
CDR3 DNA: TGTGCCAGCACTACAGGGGGCGCGTATCGCAATCAGCCCCAGCATTTT; CDR3 protein: CASTTGGAYRNQPQHF; clone size: few; V gene: TRBV6-1; D gene: TRBD1; J gene: TRBJ1-5; CDR3 length: 16
CDR3 DNA: TGTGCCAGCAGCCAATTCGCGGGAGAAATCCCAGATACGCAGTATTTT; CDR3 protein: CASSQFAGEIPDTQYF; clone size: .; V gene: TRBV14; D gene: TRBD2; J gene: TRBJ2-3; CDR3 length: 16
CDR3 DNA: TGTGCCAGCAGCCGACGGGGACAGGTCGTCACTGAAGCTTTCTTT; CDR3 protein: CASSRRGQVVTEAFF; clone size: .; V gene: TRBV7-2; D gene: TRBD1; J gene: TRBJ1-1; CDR3 length: 15
CDR3 DNA: TGCAGTGCTAGGGGCAGGGACTACGAGCAGTACTTC; CDR3 protein: CSARGRDYEQYF; clone size: few; V gene: TRBV20-1; D gene: .; J gene: TRBJ2-7; CDR3 length: 12
CDR3 DNA: TGCAGCGTTTTCCTAGCGGCCTCCTACAATGAGCAGTTCTTC; CDR3 protein: CSVFLAASYNEQFF; clone size: .; V gene: TRBV29-1; D gene: TRBD2; J gene: TRBJ2-1; CDR3 length: 14
CDR3 DNA: TGTGCCAGCAAAATGCGGCATAGCTCCTACAATGAGCAGTTCTTC; CDR3 protein: CASKMRHSSYNEQFF; clone size: .; V gene: TRBV27; D gene: .; J gene: TRBJ2-1; CDR3 length: 15
CDR3 DNA: TGCGCCAGCAGCTTGGCCGGGGCACCTGCCTACGAGCAGTACTTC; CDR3 protein: CASSLAGAPAYEQYF; clone size: .; V gene: TRBV5-1; D gene: .; J gene: TRBJ2-7; CDR3 length: 15
CDR3 DNA: TGTGCCAGCACCACAGATACGCAGTATTTT; CDR3 protein: CASTTDTQYF; clone size: few; V gene: TRBV12-3/TRBV12-4; D gene: .; J gene: TRBJ2-3; CDR3 length: 10
CDR3 DNA: TGTGCCAGCAGCTTAAGTAGTCAGCTTTATACGCAGTATTTT; CDR3 protein: CASSLSSQLYTQYF; clone size: few; V gene: TRBV7-9; D gene: .; J gene: TRBJ2-3; CDR3 length: 14
CDR3 DNA: TGTGCCAGCAGCTTGAGTCGTGGCCCTCTACTGTCCTACGAGCAGTACTTC; CDR3 protein: CASSLSRGPLLSYEQYF; clone size: .; V gene: TRBV7-2; D gene: .; J gene: TRBJ2-7; CDR3 length: 17
CDR3 DNA: TGTGCCACCAGCAGAGGAGGGGGGGTCCCCACAGGCGGAGATACGCAGTATTTT; CDR3 protein: CATSRGGGVPTGGDTQYF; clone size: few; V gene: TRBV15; D gene: .; J gene: TRBJ2-3; CDR3 length: 18
CDR3 DNA: TGCAGTGCTACCGAAAGAGAAGCGACCCAGTACGAGCAGTACTTC; CDR3 protein: CSATEREATQYEQYF; clone size: .; V gene: TRBV20-1; D gene: .; J gene: TRBJ2-7; CDR3 length: 15
CDR3 DNA: TGTGCCAGCAGCTTAAGTAGGGACCTGGCCTACGAGCAGTACTTC; CDR3 protein: CASSLSRDLAYEQYF; clone size: .; V gene: TRBV7-3; D gene: .; J gene: TRBJ2-7; CDR3 length: 15
CDR3 DNA: TGTGCCAGCAGTGATTGGACAGGAATCGATGGCTACACCTTC; CDR3 protein: CASSDWTGIDGYTF; clone size: .; V gene: TRBV2; D gene: TRBD1; J gene: TRBJ1-2; CDR3 length: 14
CDR3 DNA: TGTGCCAGCAGTTTGACAGGGAACCAAGAGACCCAGTACTTC; CDR3 protein: CASSLTGNQETQYF; clone size: many; V gene: TRBV28; D gene: TRBD1; J gene: TRBJ2-5; CDR3 length: 14
CDR3 DNA: TGTGCCTCCGACGGGACAGGGGCCTACGAGCAGTACTTC; CDR3 protein: CASDGTGAYEQYF; clone size: .; V gene: TRBV28; D gene: TRBD1; J gene: TRBJ2-7; CDR3 length: 13
CDR3 DNA: TGCAGTGCTAGAGTTCAGGCGGAGGGCACTGAAGCTTTCTTT; CDR3 protein: CSARVQAEGTEAFF; clone size: few; V gene: TRBV20-1; D gene: .; J gene: TRBJ1-1; CDR3 length: 14
CDR3 DNA: TGTGCCAGCAGTCACAGGGGGCCCCTCTACGAGCAGTACTTC; CDR3 protein: CASSHRGPLYEQYF; clone size: .; V gene: TRBV27; D gene: TRBD1; J gene: TRBJ2-7; CDR3 length: 14
CDR3 DNA: TGCAGTGCGAGGACTAGCGGAATGAACAATGAGCAGTTCTTC; CDR3 protein: CSARTSGMNNEQFF; clone size: many; V gene: TRBV20-1; D gene: TRBD2; J gene: TRBJ2-1; CDR3 length: 14
CDR3 DNA: TGTGCCAGCAGCCCGAGGCAGGACTGGAACACTGAAGCTTTCTTT; CDR3 protein: CASSPRQDWNTEAFF; clone size: few; V gene: TRBV9; D gene: .; J gene: TRBJ1-1; CDR3 length: 15
CDR3 DNA: TGTGCCAGCAGGGGACTGACCGGGAATACGCAGTATTTT; CDR3 protein: CASRGLTGNTQYF; clone size: .; V gene: TRBV21-1; D gene: .; J gene: TRBJ2-3; CDR3 length: 13
CDR3 DNA: TGCGCCAGCAGCCCAGGGACGGGCGCAACTAATGAAAAACTGTTTTTT; CDR3 protein: CASSPGTGATNEKLFF; clone size: many; V gene: TRBV7-9; D gene: .; J gene: TRBJ1-4; CDR3 length: 16
CDR3 DNA: TGTGCCAGCAGCCAGGGGATCAGGGGGCCGCGGACTAATGAAAAACTGTTTTTT; CDR3 protein: CASSQGIRGPRTNEKLFF; clone size: once; V gene: TRBV7-6; D gene: TRBD1; J gene: TRBJ1-4; CDR3 length: 18
CDR3 DNA: TGTGCCATCAGTGAAGGCTGGCCGACCTCCTACGAGCAGTACTTC; CDR3 protein: CAISEGWPTSYEQYF; clone size: .; V gene: TRBV10-3; D gene: .; J gene: TRBJ2-7; CDR3 length: 15
CDR3 DNA: TGTGCCAGCAGGTTAGCGGGAGCTGGGGCCAACGTCCTGACTTTC; CDR3 protein: CASRLAGAGANVLTF; clone size: .; V gene: TRBV7-9; D gene: TRBD2; J gene: TRBJ2-6; CDR3 length: 15
CDR3 DNA: TGTGCCAGCAGCTTAAGGTCGGCGGGAGGGGGTTACAATGAGCAGTTCTTC; CDR3 protein: CASSLRSAGGGYNEQFF; clone size: .; V gene: TRBV7-6; D gene: TRBD2; J gene: TRBJ2-1; CDR3 length: 17
CDR3 DNA: TGTGCCAGCAGTCCGCAACCGAGCTCCTATAATTCACCCCTCCACTTT; CDR3 protein: CASSPQPSSYNSPLHF; clone size: few; V gene: TRBV27; D gene: .; J gene: TRBJ1-6; CDR3 length: 16
CDR3 DNA: TGCAGTGCTAGACGTGGAGGGACGAACACTGAAGCTTTCTTT; CDR3 protein: CSARRGGTNTEAFF; clone size: .; V gene: TRBV20-1; D gene: .; J gene: TRBJ1-1; CDR3 length: 14
CDR3 DNA: TGCAGCGGTGGAACAGGGCCAGCTTACGAGCAGTACTTC; CDR3 protein: CSGGTGPAYEQYF; clone size: .; V gene: TRBV29-1; D gene: .; J gene: TRBJ2-7; CDR3 length: 13
CDR3 DNA: TGCGCCAGCAGCTTGTTAGCGGGTGTCCCCCAAGAGACCCAGTACTTC; CDR3 protein: CASSLLAGVPQETQYF; clone size: .; V gene: TRBV5-1; D gene: TRBD2; J gene: TRBJ2-5; CDR3 length: 16
CDR3 DNA: TGTGCCAGCAGCCAAGATCGGAACGAGCAGTACTTC; CDR3 protein: CASSQDRNEQYF; clone size: .; V gene: TRBV3-1; D gene: .; J gene: TRBJ2-7; CDR3 length: 12
CDR3 DNA: TGTGCCAGCAGCCAAGATATGGGGGGGTACGAAAAACTGTTTTTT; CDR3 protein: CASSQDMGGYEKLFF; clone size: .; V gene: TRBV3-1; D gene: .; J gene: TRBJ1-4; CDR3 length: 15
CDR3 DNA: TGTGCCAGCAGCTTATTGGTCCTCAATGAGCAGTTCTTC; CDR3 protein: CASSLLVLNEQFF; clone size: .; V gene: TRBV7-9; D gene: .; J gene: TRBJ2-1; CDR3 length: 13
CDR3 DNA: TGTGCCAGCAGCCTAATGGACCGCGCGACTGGTTACGAGCAGTACTTC; CDR3 protein: CASSLMDRATGYEQYF; clone size: .; V gene: TRBV7-3; D gene: .; J gene: TRBJ2-7; CDR3 length: 16
CDR3 DNA: TGTGCCAGCACCTCCCCTAACACCGGGGAGCTGTTTTTT; CDR3 protein: CASTSPNTGELFF; clone size: .; V gene: TRBV6-5; D gene: .; J gene: TRBJ2-2; CDR3 length: 13
CDR3 DNA: TGTGCCAGCAGCCCGCGCTGGGGCGAGACCCAGTACTTC; CDR3 protein: CASSPRWGETQYF; clone size: .; V gene: TRBV7-6; D gene: .; J gene: TRBJ2-5; CDR3 length: 13